A selection of T cell receptor beta chains follows, all from one sample in a study of T cells in localized non-small cell lung cancer. Repertoires were generated with immunoSEQ multiplex PCR, while TCRdb's copy carries only in-frame clones and drops some. Of some 78,000 clones listed, roughly 81% are singletons. The sample in question was peripheral blood, obtained before any cancer treatment. Receptor source: a man aged 35 to 69 with stage I lung adenocarcinoma. Each CDR3 is given with its conserved first and last residue. The D gene is left open where the match is weak. Clone size, where shown, is once, few, many, or a class for clones that have expanded.

V gene	clone size	J gene	D gene	CDR3 protein	CDR3 DNA
TRBV13	NA	TRBJ2-7	TRBD1	CASSRGQGVVEQYF	TGTGCCAGCAGCCGGGGACAGGGGGTAGTGGAGCAGTACTTC
TRBV13	few	TRBJ1-2	TRBD1	CASSLGAGQGAGGYTF	TGTGCCAGCAGCTTAGGCGCGGGACAGGGGGCGGGTGGCTACACCTTC
TRBV9	few	TRBJ2-3	NA	CASSVGGGSRTQYF	TGTGCCAGCAGCGTGGGAGGGGGGTCCCGCACGCAGTATTTT
TRBV30	many	TRBJ1-1	NA	CAWSVLVGNTEAFF	TGTGCCTGGAGTGTACTAGTCGGGAACACTGAAGCTTTCTTT
TRBV19	NA	TRBJ2-2	NA	CASSIAARDHGTGELFF	TGTGCCAGTAGTATAGCCGCCAGGGACCATGGCACCGGGGAGCTGTTTTTT
TRBV7-9	NA	TRBJ2-7	TRBD1	CASSLLAGTGTYEQYF	TGTGCCAGCAGCTTATTAGCCGGGACAGGAACCTACGAGCAGTACTTC
TRBV28	NA	TRBJ2-5	NA	CASTNGASRAETQYF	TGTGCCAGCACCAATGGGGCTAGCCGAGCGGAGACCCAGTACTTC
TRBV6-5	NA	TRBJ2-3	NA	CASSYSRPSTDTQYF	TGTGCCAGCAGTTACTCCCGCCCCAGCACAGATACGCAGTATTTT
TRBV9	NA	TRBJ2-5	TRBD2	CASSPRQGLAGGSSWETQYF	TGTGCCAGCAGCCCACGCCAGGGACTAGCGGGAGGATCTTCATGGGAGACCCAGTACTTC
TRBV12-5	NA	TRBJ1-1	NA	CASGQWLTEAFF	TGTGCTAGTGGTCAGTGGTTGACTGAAGCTTTCTTT
TRBV10-3	NA	TRBJ2-1	NA	CAISDVGDPPLRNEQFF	TGTGCCATCAGTGACGTTGGGGACCCCCCCCTGAGGAATGAGCAGTTCTTC
TRBV2	NA	TRBJ2-2	NA	CASSKGGRNTGELFF	TGTGCCAGCAGTAAGGGGGGGCGGAACACCGGGGAGCTGTTTTTT
TRBV6-6	NA	TRBJ2-7	TRBD1	CASRGTGGVYEQYF	TGTGCCAGCAGAGGGACAGGGGGCGTCTACGAGCAGTACTTC
TRBV6-5	NA	TRBJ1-4	NA	CASSYQRRGEEKLFF	TGTGCCAGCAGTTACCAGCGCAGGGGAGAGGAAAAACTGTTTTTT
TRBV28	NA	TRBJ2-7	NA	CASRAPSSYEQYF	TGTGCCAGCCGAGCCCCGAGCTCCTACGAGCAGTACTTC
TRBV4-2	NA	TRBJ1-4	NA	CASSQDWETAGVF	TGTGCCAGCAGCCAAGATTGGGAGACCGCCGGGGTTTTT
TRBV2	NA	TRBJ2-1	NA	CASSAEQTGLNEQFF	TGTGCCAGCAGTGCGGAGCAGACGGGGTTGAATGAGCAGTTCTTC
TRBV5-8	NA	TRBJ1-2	TRBD1	CASSPDRDYGYTF	TGTGCCAGCAGCCCAGACAGGGACTATGGCTACACCTTC
TRBV7-2	NA	TRBJ1-4	NA	CASSLTGTFNEKLFF	TGTGCCAGCAGCTTAACCGGGACGTTCAATGAAAAACTGTTTTTT
TRBV9	NA	TRBJ1-1	NA	CASSPLGQMNTEAFF	TGTGCCAGCAGCCCCCTAGGGCAGATGAACACTGAAGCTTTCTTT
TRBV11-2	once	TRBJ2-7	NA	CASSLTGSEQYF	TGTGCCAGCAGCTTAACAGGCTCCGAGCAGTACTTC
TRBV30	NA	TRBJ1-5	NA	CAWSQGGILDGNQPQHF	TGTGCCTGGAGCCAAGGCGGAATACTTGATGGCAATCAGCCCCAGCATTTT
TRBV2	NA	TRBJ1-1	NA	CASSGTREMNTEAFF	TGTGCCAGCAGTGGAACCAGAGAAATGAACACTGAAGCTTTCTTT
TRBV4-1	NA	TRBJ1-5	TRBD1	CASSVHGTDAGNQPQHF	TGCGCCAGCAGCGTCCACGGGACAGATGCAGGCAATCAGCCCCAGCATTTT
TRBV6-5	NA	TRBJ1-1	NA	CASRLSGGLTEAFF	TGTGCCAGCAGGCTCAGCGGGGGCTTGACTGAAGCTTTCTTT
TRBV18	NA	TRBJ1-1	TRBD1	CASSPSAQGATEAFF	TGTGCCAGCTCACCAAGTGCGCAGGGGGCCACTGAAGCTTTCTTT
TRBV2	once	TRBJ2-5	TRBD2	CATSRGGLAPETQYF	TGTGCCACCTCTCGGGGGGGACTAGCTCCCGAGACCCAGTACTTC
TRBV7-8	NA	TRBJ2-1	NA	CASSFGGDSSYNEQFF	TGTGCCAGCAGCTTCGGGGGGGACAGCTCCTACAATGAGCAGTTCTTC
TRBV30	NA	TRBJ2-3	NA	CAWSSGTDTQYF	TGTGCCTGGAGTTCGGGGACAGATACGCAGTATTTT
TRBV6-1	few	TRBJ2-1	NA	CASSRELSYNEQFF	TGTGCCAGCAGTCGGGAGTTGAGCTACAATGAGCAGTTCTTC
TRBV4-1	NA	TRBJ2-5	NA	CASSRGASGEETQYF	TGCGCCAGCAGTCGAGGGGCTTCGGGAGAAGAGACCCAGTACTTC
TRBV27	NA	TRBJ2-1	NA	CASILTGYNEQFF	TGTGCCAGCATCCTTACAGGGTACAATGAGCAGTTCTTC
TRBV5-1	NA	TRBJ2-7	NA	CASSDTSPSYEQYF	TGCGCCAGCAGCGACACGTCCCCCTCCTACGAGCAGTACTTC
TRBV19	NA	TRBJ2-6	NA	CASSIIVSSFSGANVLTF	TGTGCCAGTAGTATAATAGTTTCCAGCTTCTCTGGGGCCAACGTCCTGACTTTC
TRBV9	NA	TRBJ2-5	TRBD2	CASSPGLVQETQYF	TGTGCCAGCAGCCCCGGACTAGTCCAAGAGACCCAGTACTTC
TRBV30	NA	TRBJ1-5	NA	CAWGKAQGSQPQHF	TGTGCCTGGGGAAAGGCCCAGGGAAGTCAGCCCCAGCATTTT
TRBV19	NA	TRBJ1-3	NA	CASSIPSGNTIYF	TGTGCCAGTAGTATCCCCTCTGGAAACACCATATATTTT
TRBV6-5	NA	TRBJ2-5	NA	CASSSLGETQYF	TGTGCCAGCAGTTCCCTCGGGGAGACCCAGTACTTC
TRBV11-2	NA	TRBJ2-7	NA	CASSLLGIREQYF	TGTGCCAGCAGCTTATTAGGTATCCGTGAGCAGTACTTC
TRBV27	NA	TRBJ1-1	NA	CASRKDGTVGEVAFF	TGTGCCAGCAGAAAAGACGGGACGGTCGGGGAGGTAGCTTTCTTT
TRBV5-1	few	TRBJ1-5	NA	CASSLERGQPQHF	TGCGCCAGCAGCTTGGAGCGGGGTCAGCCCCAGCATTTT
TRBV2	NA	TRBJ2-1	NA	CASRPQQLISEQFF	TGTGCCAGCAGGCCCCAACAATTGATATCCGAGCAGTTCTTC
TRBV7-2	NA	TRBJ2-6	TRBD1	CASSLVGTATSGANVLTF	TGTGCCAGCAGCTTAGTCGGGACAGCCACCTCTGGGGCCAACGTCCTGACTTTC
TRBV29-1	NA	TRBJ1-2	NA	CSVAGRNYGYTF	TGCAGCGTTGCAGGCAGGAACTATGGCTACACCTTC
TRBV14	NA	TRBJ2-3	NA	CASSQDGGYLTDTQYF	TGTGCCAGCAGCCAAGATGGCGGCTACCTCACAGATACGCAGTATTTT
TRBV9	NA	TRBJ2-5	NA	CASSVVGGGKGETQYF	TGTGCCAGCAGCGTAGTTGGAGGGGGTAAAGGGGAGACCCAGTACTTC
TRBV19	NA	TRBJ1-1	TRBD1	CASSISKGGRMGTEAFF	TGTGCCAGTAGTATAAGTAAAGGGGGCAGGATGGGCACTGAAGCTTTCTTT
TRBV10-3	NA	TRBJ2-3	TRBD2	CAISDPSGPVTDTQYF	TGTGCCATCAGTGATCCTAGCGGCCCAGTCACAGATACGCAGTATTTT
TRBV2	NA	TRBJ1-5	TRBD1	CASSVEGQGNQPQHF	TGTGCCAGCAGTGTCGAAGGACAGGGCAATCAGCCCCAGCATTTT
TRBV5-1	NA	TRBJ2-1	TRBD1	CASSLGQGHNEQFF	TGCGCCAGCAGCTTGGGACAGGGGCACAATGAGCAGTTCTTC
TRBV9	NA	TRBJ2-6	NA	CASSVGGAGANVLTF	TGTGCCAGCAGCGTAGGTGGCGCCGGGGCCAACGTCCTGACTTTC
TRBV19	NA	TRBJ2-5	NA	CASNPQWGQETQYF	TGTGCCAGTAACCCCCAATGGGGGCAGGAGACCCAGTACTTC
TRBV7-3	NA	TRBJ2-7	TRBD2	CASSIQLAGVGDEQYF	TGTGCCAGCAGCATCCAACTAGCGGGAGTTGGCGACGAGCAGTACTTC
TRBV19	NA	TRBJ1-1	TRBD1	CASNYQGGANTEAFF	TGTGCCAGTAACTACCAGGGGGGCGCGAACACTGAAGCTTTCTTT